This is a list of T cell receptor beta chains from one sample in a study of early stage breast cancer tumors. Measured with immunoSEQ multiplex PCR; TCRdb has only the in-frame clones, and not every one. This sample yields roughly 58,000 clones, of which about nine tenths are seen a single time; approximately 4.7% belongs to the top ten. Sequencing used blood. The receptors derive from a person in their 70s with breast cancer. The CDR3 runs from the conserved cysteine through the conserved F or W. The order of the fields is clone size, V gene, J gene, D gene, CDR3 protein, CDR3 DNA. A D gene is named only where the DNA matches it firmly. A row's size may be missing; if present it is once, few, many or a size class.

NA	TRBV11-2	TRBJ2-7	NA	CASSLSAGEQYF	TGTGCCAGCAGCTTATCGGCGGGCGAGCAGTACTTC
NA	TRBV9	TRBJ2-7	TRBD2	CASSEGRQTSGRLYEQYF	TGTGCCAGCAGCGAGGGAAGACAGACTAGCGGGAGACTTTACGAGCAGTACTTC
NA	TRBV5-1	TRBJ2-1	TRBD1	CASRPEDRAYNEQFF	TGCGCCAGCAGACCCGAGGACAGGGCCTACAATGAGCAGTTCTTC
NA	TRBV5-1	TRBJ1-5	NA	CASSFGTGQQPQHF	TGCGCCAGCAGCTTTGGAACAGGGCAACAGCCCCAGCATTTT
NA	TRBV5-8	TRBJ1-3	TRBD1	CASSRGQGGNTIYF	TGTGCCAGCAGCCGGGGACAGGGAGGAAACACCATATATTTT
NA	TRBV5-1	TRBJ2-2	TRBD2	CASRGAAGANTGELFF	TGCGCCAGCAGGGGGGCAGCGGGGGCAAACACCGGGGAGCTGTTTTTT
few	TRBV6-1	TRBJ1-5	NA	CASRGDRYNQPQHF	TGTGCCAGCAGAGGAGACAGGTACAATCAGCCCCAGCATTTT
NA	TRBV11-2	TRBJ1-2	NA	CASGGLPYGYTF	TGTGCCAGCGGAGGGCTTCCCTATGGCTACACCTTC
NA	TRBV4-3	TRBJ2-6	NA	CASSQVTRPGANVLTF	TGCGCCAGCAGCCAAGTAACCAGGCCTGGGGCCAACGTCCTGACTTTC
NA	TRBV5-1	TRBJ1-1	NA	CASSFQGGTEAFF	TGCGCCAGCAGCTTTCAAGGAGGCACTGAAGCTTTCTTT
NA	TRBV6-5	TRBJ2-7	NA	CASSSDRSRYEQYF	TGTGCCAGCAGTTCCGACAGGAGCCGCTACGAGCAGTACTTC
NA	TRBV27	TRBJ2-3	TRBD1	CASSSPPGQGITDTQYF	TGTGCCAGCAGTTCGCCCCCGGGACAGGGGATAACAGATACGCAGTATTTT
few	TRBV7-2	TRBJ1-2	NA	CASSLDGNYGYTF	TGTGCCAGCAGCTTAGACGGGAACTATGGCTACACCTTC
few	TRBV27	TRBJ2-7	TRBD2	CASSYGPGGASYEQYF	TGTGCCAGCAGCTACGGGCCGGGAGGAGCCTCCTACGAGCAGTACTTC
NA	TRBV5-4	TRBJ2-2	NA	CASSLAGASTGELFF	TGTGCCAGCAGCTTGGCAGGGGCCAGCACCGGGGAGCTGTTTTTT
NA	TRBV6-5	TRBJ2-7	NA	CASSSQGQGFSYEQYF	TGTGCCAGCAGTTCACAGGGTCAAGGTTTCTCCTACGAGCAGTACTTC
NA	TRBV5-1	TRBJ2-2	NA	CASSLDSPGGELFF	TGCGCCAGCAGCCTGGACTCACCGGGGGGGGAGCTGTTTTTT
once	TRBV7-2	TRBJ2-3	TRBD2	CASSLVLSLAGSEDTQYF	TGTGCCAGCAGCTTAGTTCTCAGCCTAGCGGGGTCGGAAGATACGCAGTATTTT
NA	TRBV11-2	TRBJ1-6	NA	CASRPGTYNSPLHF	TGTGCCAGCAGGCCGGGGACCTATAATTCACCCCTCCACTTT
NA	TRBV5-6	TRBJ2-7	TRBD1	CASSLGTGGYEQYF	TGTGCCAGCAGCCTAGGGACAGGGGGATACGAGCAGTACTTC
NA	TRBV9	TRBJ2-1	TRBD1	CASSVAGQGRGYNEQFF	TGTGCCAGCAGCGTAGCTGGACAGGGGAGGGGTTACAATGAGCAGTTCTTC
NA	TRBV5-1	TRBJ2-3	NA	CASNERADTQYF	TGCGCCAGCAACGAGAGGGCGGATACGCAGTATTTT
NA	TRBV7-2	TRBJ2-3	NA	CASSQGSSPSTDTQYF	TGTGCCAGCAGCCAGGGGTCATCCCCGAGCACAGATACGCAGTATTTT
NA	TRBV4-2	TRBJ1-3	TRBD1	CASSQTTGEAGNTIYF	TGTGCCAGCAGCCAGACGACAGGGGAGGCTGGAAACACCATATATTTT
NA	TRBV25-1	TRBJ2-7	TRBD1	CASSDGTGNDEQYF	TGTGCCAGCAGTGACGGGACAGGGAACGACGAGCAGTACTTC
NA	TRBV5-1	TRBJ2-5	TRBD2	CASSLGSGGQETQYF	TGCGCCAGCAGCTTGGGTTCGGGGGGCCAAGAGACCCAGTACTTC
NA	TRBV19	TRBJ1-5	TRBD1	CASRQQGDQPQHF	TGTGCCAGTAGACAACAGGGGGATCAGCCCCAGCATTTT
NA	TRBV15	TRBJ1-1	TRBD1	CATSRDRQGEAFF	TGTGCCACCAGCAGGGACAGACAGGGGGAAGCTTTCTTT
NA	TRBV5-5	TRBJ1-2	NA	CASSWGGGYGYTF	TGTGCCAGCAGCTGGGGGGGTGGCTATGGCTACACCTTC
NA	TRBV19	TRBJ2-7	TRBD1	CASSTWTGSRYEQYF	TGTGCCAGTAGTACGTGGACAGGGTCCCGCTACGAGCAGTACTTC
NA	TRBV6-1	TRBJ1-5	NA	CASSVLVNQPQHF	TGTGCCAGCAGCGTCCTTGTCAATCAGCCCCAGCATTTT
NA	TRBV10-3	TRBJ1-6	NA	CAISSGADSPLHF	TGTGCCATCAGTTCAGGGGCCGATTCACCCCTCCACTTT
NA	TRBV7-3	TRBJ1-2	TRBD1	CASSPTGQEIGYGYTF	TGTGCCAGCAGCCCTACGGGACAGGAGATAGGCTATGGCTACACCTTC
NA	TRBV6-5	TRBJ2-3	TRBD2	CASSFEVAGGLTQYF	TGTGCCAGCAGTTTTGAGGTAGCGGGAGGGCTTACGCAGTATTTT
NA	TRBV7-9	TRBJ2-7	NA	CASSLFGRSGLLYEQYF	TGTGCCAGCAGCTTATTCGGGCGGTCGGGACTTCTCTACGAGCAGTACTTC
NA	TRBV5-4	TRBJ1-1	NA	CASSFNTGPGTEAFF	TGTGCCAGCAGCTTTAACACAGGGCCCGGCACTGAAGCTTTCTTT
few	TRBV9	TRBJ1-1	TRBD1	CASSPQGGEEAFF	TGTGCCAGCAGCCCGCAAGGGGGCGAAGAAGCTTTCTTT
NA	TRBV7-2	TRBJ2-7	NA	CASSLGARGAVYEQYF	TGTGCCAGCAGCTTGGGTGCCAGGGGCGCCGTCTACGAGCAGTACTTC
NA	TRBV2	TRBJ1-1	NA	CASTTARNTEAFF	TGTGCCAGCACGACAGCTAGGAACACTGAAGCTTTCTTT
once	TRBV5-1	TRBJ2-7	TRBD1	CASRPGQGAYEQYF	TGCGCCAGCAGACCGGGACAGGGGGCGTACGAGCAGTACTTC
NA	TRBV7-9	TRBJ1-2	NA	CASSLARLRLPPGYTF	TGTGCCAGCAGCTTAGCGCGCTTGCGGCTACCCCCTGGCTACACCTTC
once	TRBV19	TRBJ2-5	TRBD2	CASSGGLQETQYF	TGTGCCAGTAGTGGGGGACTACAAGAGACCCAGTACTTC
NA	TRBV6-5	TRBJ1-2	NA	CASSYSSGGNYGYTF	TGTGCCAGCAGTTACTCGTCGGGGGGCAACTATGGCTACACCTTC